The 15 T cell receptor beta chains given below trace back to one sample, sequenced in a study of T cell responses to AZD1222 COVID-19 vaccine. Only in-frame clones appear in the TCRdb table, and some are missing; sequencing was by immunoSEQ multiplex PCR. Here the sample spans some 200,000 clones, about 94% being singletons. Sequenced material: peripheral blood, taken 28 days after the second dose of the MenACWY control vaccine. These receptors came from an adult who received the MenACWY meningococcal vaccine as a control.

V usage is TRBV14 and J usage is TRBJ1-2, with 8 bases identical to TRBD1. The junction had 2 bases not matched to a gene; V was cut back by 4 bases and J by 7 bases. The CDR3 covers 12 residues. CDR1 and CDR2 from the germline V gene are SGHDN and FVKESK. The CDR3 DNA reads as TGTGCCAGCAGCCCAGGGGGCTCTGGCTACACCTTC. Amino acid sequence: CASSPGGSGYTF. Filled out from reference TRBV14 and TRBJ1-2, the complete variable domain reads EAGVTQFPSHSVIEKGQTVTLRCDPISGHDNLYWYRRVMGKEIKFLLHFVKESKQDESGMPNNRFLAERTGGTYSTLKVQPAELEDSGVYFCASSPGGSGYTFGSGTRLTVV.

This rearrangement joins TRBV30 to TRBJ2-3; TRBD1 matches 9 bases. The V segment lost 0 bases and the J segment 4 bases; nucleotides outside the gene matches: 5. The CDR3 extends over 15 amino acids. The germline V gene encodes CDR1 GTSNPN and CDR2 SVGIG (reference sequence). CDR3: CAWSVGTGRPDTQYF. The DNA of the CDR3 is TGTGCCTGGAGTGTTGGGACAGGGCGCCCAGATACGCAGTATTTT.

V is TRBV6-2 or TRBV6-3 and J is TRBJ2-3; D remains ambiguous. This CDR3 has 16 amino acids. V lost 3 bases, J lost 1 base, and 14 bases lay in between. Per germline, CDR1 MNHEY and CDR2 SVGEGT. This CDR3 reads CASSYRAPAGTDTQYF. The CDR3 DNA follows: TGTGCCAGCAGTTATAGGGCACCGGCAGGCACAGATACGCAGTATTTT.

The V gene is TRBV7-6, the J gene TRBJ1-4; D is uncertain. The V gene's germline CDR1 is SGHVS and CDR2 FNYEAQ. Trimming removed 4 bases from V and 5 bases from J, with 11 bases in between. CDR3 length: 14 amino acids. The chain's CDR3 is CASSSGVVNEKLFF. CDR3 DNA sequence: TGTGCCAGCAGCTCCGGGGTAGTAAATGAAAAACTGTTTTTT.

V is TRBV11-3 and J is TRBJ1-1; 7 nucleotides match TRBD1. Germline lookup yields CDR1 SGHNT and CDR2 YENEEA. Trimming took 5 bases from V and 6 from J; bases not matched to a gene: 6. The CDR3 is 13 amino acids. CDR3 sequence: CASSRQGQSEAFF. CDR3 DNA sequence: TGTGCCAGCAGCCGACAGGGACAATCTGAAGCTTTCTTT.

CDR3 nucleotide sequence: TGTGCCAGCAGTTCCTATCAGGGGGTGGCGGGTCAGCCCCAGCATTTT. Protein product: CASSSYQGVAGQPQHF. The V call is TRBV28, the J call TRBJ1-5; TRBD1 matches at 7 bases. With 4 bases clipped from V and 6 bases from J, the junction kept 12 bases outside the gene matches. CDR1 and CDR2 from the germline V gene are MDHEN and SYDVKM. The CDR3 has 16 residues.

The chain recombines TRBV19 with TRBJ2-5; the match to TRBD1 covers 7 bases. CDR3 length: 15 residues. Trimming cost V 2 bases and J 3 bases; bases outside gene matches: 6. The germline gives CDR1 LNHDA, CDR2 SQIVND (reference sequence). DNA for the CDR3: TGTGCCAGTAGTATACTCCTACAGGGGAAAGAGACCCAGTACTTC. Residues: CASSILLQGKETQYF.

This clone was counted between two and nine times. The sample carries other DNA sequences with the same CDR3. The chain uses TRBV28 and TRBJ1-5, with 8 bases matching TRBD1. With V trimmed by 4 bases and J by 4 bases, 3 bases remained unmatched. This CDR3 spans 14 amino acids. CDR1 MDHEN and CDR2 SYDVKM come from the germline V gene. CDR3 DNA sequence: TGTGCCAGCAGTTCAGGACAGGGAAATCAGCCCCAGCATTTT. Protein product: CASSSGQGNQPQHF. The variable domain in full, completed from reference TRBV28 and TRBJ1-5, reads DVKVTQSSRYLVKRTGEKVFLECVQDMDHENMFWYRQDPGLGLRLIYFSYDVKMKEKGDIPEGYSVSREKKERFSLILESASTNQTSMYLCASSSGQGNQPQHFGDGTRLSIL.

V and J are TRBV5-1 and TRBJ2-1; D may be TRBD2 (7 bases). The CDR3 extends over 15 amino acids. Trimming removed 4 bases from V and 6 bases from J, with 17 bases in between. The V gene's germline CDR1 is SGHRS and CDR2 YFSETQ. The CDR3 DNA reads TGCGCCAGCAGCCAACGTGGGGGGGCCGCCAATGAGCAGTTCTTC. It encodes CASSQRGGAANEQFF.

The J gene is TRBJ2-7, the V gene TRBV6-2 or TRBV6-3, with unresolved D. This CDR3 has 15 amino acids. Germline V CDR1 and CDR2: MNHEY, SVGEGT. Between the trimmed V and J ends, which lost 0 bases and 3 bases, there was a span of 12 bases. CDR3 sequence: CASSYSAANIYEQYF. For the CDR3, the DNA is TGTGCCAGCAGTTACTCGGCAGCGAATATCTACGAGCAGTACTTC.

J is TRBJ1-2 and V is TRBV1. TRBV1 is described as a pseudogene. The CDR3 contains 12 residues. In DNA, the CDR3 is TGCACCAGCAGCCAAGGCAAGGGCGGCTACACCTTC. It is translated as CTSSQGKGGYTF.

The chain carries TRBV10-3 and TRBJ2-7; the D is unclear. Germline V gives CDR1 ENHRY, CDR2 SYGVKD. This CDR3 is 13 amino acids long. V lost 2 bases to trimming and J lost 3 bases, with 8 bases between them. The CDR3 reads CAISEGVVYEQYF. The CDR3 DNA follows: TGTGCCATCAGTGAGGGGGTCGTCTACGAGCAGTACTTC.

The V gene is TRBV30, the J gene TRBJ2-6, with 7 bases that match TRBD1. V gave up 5 bases and J gave up 4 bases; unmatched junction bases: 11. CDR3 length: 16 amino acids. The V gene's germline CDR1 is GTSNPN and CDR2 SVGIG (reference sequence). CDR3 bases: TGTGCCTGGGTTGGACAGGAATCTCTGGGGGCCAACGTCCTGACTTTC. This sequence encodes CAWVGQESLGANVLTF.

DNA of the CDR3: TGCGCCAGCAGCTTAATGAGGGGCAGTGAAGCTTTCTTT. This encodes CASSLMRGSEAFF. The V gene is TRBV5-1, the J gene TRBJ1-1; TRBD1 might be the D (5 bases). This CDR3 contains 13 residues. Germline CDR1 and CDR2: SGHRS and YFSETQ. V was clipped by 2 bases and J by 7 bases, with 12 bases between them.

The gene calls are TRBV29-1 and TRBJ2-7; no firm D call. V lost 4 bases and J lost 6, with 13 bases in between. Per germline, CDR1 SQVTM and CDR2 ANQGSEA. The CDR3 sequence is 12 residues long. The CDR3 spells CSVARLDGEQYF. The CDR3 nucleotides are TGCAGCGTTGCGCGGCTAGACGGCGAGCAGTACTTC.